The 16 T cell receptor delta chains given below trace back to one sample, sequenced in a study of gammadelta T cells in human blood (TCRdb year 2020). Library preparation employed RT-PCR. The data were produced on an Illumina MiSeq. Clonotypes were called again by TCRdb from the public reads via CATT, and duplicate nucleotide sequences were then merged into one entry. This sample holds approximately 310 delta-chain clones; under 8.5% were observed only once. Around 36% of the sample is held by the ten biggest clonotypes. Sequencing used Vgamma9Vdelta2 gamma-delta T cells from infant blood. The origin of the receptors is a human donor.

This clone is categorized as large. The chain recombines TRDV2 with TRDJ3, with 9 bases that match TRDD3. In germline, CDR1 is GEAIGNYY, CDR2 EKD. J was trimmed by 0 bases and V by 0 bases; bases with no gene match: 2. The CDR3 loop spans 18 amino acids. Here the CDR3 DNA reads TGTGCCTGTGACACCGCGGGGATACGCTCCTGGGACACCCGACAGATGTTTTTC. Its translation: CACDTAGIRSWDTRQMFF.

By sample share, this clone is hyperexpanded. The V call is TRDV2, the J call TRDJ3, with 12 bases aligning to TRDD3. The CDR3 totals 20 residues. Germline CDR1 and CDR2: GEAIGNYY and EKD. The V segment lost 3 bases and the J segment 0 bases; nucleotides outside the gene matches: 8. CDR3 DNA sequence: TGTGCCTGTGACCACGTACTGGGGGATACCCACTCCTGGGACACCCGACAGATGTTTTTC. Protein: CACDHVLGDTHSWDTRQMFF.

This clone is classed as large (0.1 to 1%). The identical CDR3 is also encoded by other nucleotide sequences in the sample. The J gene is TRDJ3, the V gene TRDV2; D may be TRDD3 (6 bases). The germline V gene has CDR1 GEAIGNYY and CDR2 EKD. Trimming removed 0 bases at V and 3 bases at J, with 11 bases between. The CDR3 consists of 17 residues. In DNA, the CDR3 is TGTGCCTGTGACACCGTGCTGGGGAGCTGGGACACCCGACAGATGTTTTTC. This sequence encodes CACDTVLGSWDTRQMFF.

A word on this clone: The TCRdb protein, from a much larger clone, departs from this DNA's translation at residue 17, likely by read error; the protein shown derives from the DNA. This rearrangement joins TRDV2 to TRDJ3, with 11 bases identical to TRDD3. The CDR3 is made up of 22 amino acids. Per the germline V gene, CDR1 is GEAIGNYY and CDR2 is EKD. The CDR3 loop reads CACDTTYAGGYSGSWDIRQMFF. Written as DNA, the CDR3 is TGTGCCTGTGACACCACCTACGCTGGGGGATACTCTGGCTCCTGGGACATCCGACAGATGTTTTTC.

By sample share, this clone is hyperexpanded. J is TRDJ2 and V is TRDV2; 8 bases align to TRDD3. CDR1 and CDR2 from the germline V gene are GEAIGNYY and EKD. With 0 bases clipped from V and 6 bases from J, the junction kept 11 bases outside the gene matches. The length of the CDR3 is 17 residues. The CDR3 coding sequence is TGTGCCTGTGACACCGTGGGTGATGCGGGATACGCAGCACAACTCTTCTTT. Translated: CACDTVGDAGYAAQLFF.

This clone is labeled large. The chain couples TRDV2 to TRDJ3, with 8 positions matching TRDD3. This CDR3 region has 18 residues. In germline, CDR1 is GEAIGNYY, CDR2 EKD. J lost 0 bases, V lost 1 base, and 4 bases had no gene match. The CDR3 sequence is CACDTSWGSSWDTRQMFF. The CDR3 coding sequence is TGTGCCTGTGACACTTCCTGGGGGAGCTCCTGGGACACCCGACAGATGTTTTTC.

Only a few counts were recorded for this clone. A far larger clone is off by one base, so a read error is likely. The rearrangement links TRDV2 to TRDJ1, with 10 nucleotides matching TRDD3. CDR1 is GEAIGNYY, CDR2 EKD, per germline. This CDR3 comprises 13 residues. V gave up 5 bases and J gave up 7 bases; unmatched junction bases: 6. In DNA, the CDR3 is TGTGCCTGTGCCATACTGGGGGATTTTAAACTCATCTTT. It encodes CACAILGDFKLIF.

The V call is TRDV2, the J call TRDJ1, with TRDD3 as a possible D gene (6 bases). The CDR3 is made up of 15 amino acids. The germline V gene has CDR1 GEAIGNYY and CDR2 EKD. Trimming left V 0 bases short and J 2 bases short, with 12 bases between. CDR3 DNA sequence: TGTGCCTGTGACACCGTTGGGGGCGCGACCGATAAACTCATCTTT. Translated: CACDTVGGATDKLIF.

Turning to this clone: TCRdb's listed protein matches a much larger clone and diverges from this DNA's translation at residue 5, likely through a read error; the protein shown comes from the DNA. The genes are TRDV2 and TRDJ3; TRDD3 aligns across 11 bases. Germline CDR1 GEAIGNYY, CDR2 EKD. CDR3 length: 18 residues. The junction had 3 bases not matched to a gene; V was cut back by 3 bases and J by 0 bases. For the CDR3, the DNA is TGTGCCTGTGACCATACTGGGGGATACTCCTGGGACACCCGACAGATGTTTTTC. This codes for CACDHTGGYSWDTRQMFF.

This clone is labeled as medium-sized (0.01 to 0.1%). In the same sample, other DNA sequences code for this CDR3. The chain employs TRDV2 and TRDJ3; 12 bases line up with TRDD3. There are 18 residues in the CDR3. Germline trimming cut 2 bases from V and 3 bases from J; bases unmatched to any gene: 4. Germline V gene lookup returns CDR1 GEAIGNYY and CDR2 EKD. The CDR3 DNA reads TGTGCCTGTGACAATACTGGGGGATACAGCTGGGACACCCGACAGATGTTTTTC. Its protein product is CACDNTGGYSWDTRQMFF.

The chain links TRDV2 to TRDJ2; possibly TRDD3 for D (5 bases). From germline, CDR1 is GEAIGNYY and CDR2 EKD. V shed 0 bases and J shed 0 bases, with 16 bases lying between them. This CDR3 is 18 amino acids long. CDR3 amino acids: CACDTGGGADALTAQLFF. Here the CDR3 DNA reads TGTGCCTGTGACACCGGGGGTGGGGCCGACGCTTTGACAGCACAACTCTTCTTT.

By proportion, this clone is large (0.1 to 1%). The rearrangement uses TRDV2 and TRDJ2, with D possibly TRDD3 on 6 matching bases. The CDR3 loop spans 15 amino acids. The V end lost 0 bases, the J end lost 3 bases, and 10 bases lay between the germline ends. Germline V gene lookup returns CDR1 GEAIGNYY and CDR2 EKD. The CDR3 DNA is TGTGCCTGTGACACCGTAGGGGATCTGACAGCACAACTCTTCTTT. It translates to CACDTVGDLTAQLFF.

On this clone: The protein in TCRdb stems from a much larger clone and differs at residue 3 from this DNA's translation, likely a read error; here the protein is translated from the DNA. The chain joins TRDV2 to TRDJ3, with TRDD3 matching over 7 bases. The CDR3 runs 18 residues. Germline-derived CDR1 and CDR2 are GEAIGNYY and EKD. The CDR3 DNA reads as TGTGCCGGTGACACCGCGGGGATAAGCTCCTGGGACACCCGACAGATGTTTTTC. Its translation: CAGDTAGISSWDTRQMFF.

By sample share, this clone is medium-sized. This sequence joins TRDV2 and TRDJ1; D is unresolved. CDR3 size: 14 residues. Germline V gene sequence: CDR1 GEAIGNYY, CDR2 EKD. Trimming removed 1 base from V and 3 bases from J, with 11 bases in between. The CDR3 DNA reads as TGTGCCTGTGACACGATCCGGGTCCCCGATAAACTCATCTTT. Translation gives CACDTIRVPDKLIF.

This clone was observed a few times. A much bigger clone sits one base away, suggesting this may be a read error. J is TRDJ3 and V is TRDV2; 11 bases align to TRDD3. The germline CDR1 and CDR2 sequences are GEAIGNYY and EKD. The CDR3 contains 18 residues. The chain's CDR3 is CAGDSTGGYSWDTRQMFF. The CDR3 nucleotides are TGTGCCGGTGACAGTACTGGGGGATACTCCTGGGACACCCGACAGATGTTTTTC.

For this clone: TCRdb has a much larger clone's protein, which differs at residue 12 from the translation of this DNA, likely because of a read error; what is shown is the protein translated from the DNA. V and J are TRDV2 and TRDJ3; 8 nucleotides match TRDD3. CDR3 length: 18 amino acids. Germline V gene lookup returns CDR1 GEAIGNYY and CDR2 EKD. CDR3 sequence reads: CACDSTGGFSWETRQMFF. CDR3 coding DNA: TGTGCCTGTGACAGTACTGGGGGCTTCTCCTGGGAAACCCGACAGATGTTTTTC.